The 6 T cell receptor beta chains listed next were all sequenced from one sample in a study of T-cell memory formation after mild COVID-19. From the 5' RACE reads, TCRdb called clonotypes with MiXCR, one entry per CDR3 protein. The profile covers about 44,000 distinct CDR3 sequences, with 6% to 8.5% appearing a single time and about 0.8% taken by the ten largest. The sample comprised PBMCs or a T cell subset sorted from them (not recorded which). Source of these receptors: an adult who had mild COVID-19 (a few samples of this study predate the infection). Cell type and time point are not known.

The table lists this clonotype with many counts. The chain uses TRBV7-2 and TRBJ2-3; D may be TRBD2 (7 bases). Germline lookup yields CDR1 SGHTA and CDR2 FQGNSA. The length of the CDR3 is 17 residues. V was pared by 2 bases and J by 2 bases, with 17 bases between. CDR3 in amino acids: CASSLSTGGGATDTQYF. The CDR3 region has the DNA TGTGCCAGCAGCTTAAGTACCGGCGGGGGCGCCACAGATACGCAGTATTTT.

The chain combines TRBV18 with TRBJ2-3; D is ambiguous. The CDR3 spans 14 residues. V was trimmed by 3 bases and J by 2 bases, leaving 9 bases between them. Per germline, CDR1 KGHSH and CDR2 LQKENI. The chain's CDR3 is CASSPETNTDTQYF. The CDR3 nucleotides read TGTGCCAGCTCACCTGAGACGAACACAGATACGCAGTATTTT.

This rearrangement joins TRBV19 to TRBJ1-2; a possible D gene is TRBD1 (6 bases). Germline CDR1 and CDR2: LNHDA and SQIVND (reference sequence). The CDR3 loop spans 11 amino acids. Trimming took off 8 bases at V and 7 bases at J, with 11 bases between the two ends. Here the CDR3 reads CASSGVAGYTF. In nucleotides, the CDR3 is TGTGCCAGTTCAGGGGTTGCTGGCTACACCTTC.

This clonotype was counted at least ten times. J is TRBJ2-1 and V is TRBV19; TRBD2 aligns across 9 bases. Germline lookup yields CDR1 LNHDA and CDR2 SQIVND (reference sequence). Losses at the gene ends were 5 bases for V and 4 bases for J; bases not matched to a gene: 9. The CDR3 covers 16 residues. DNA of the CDR3: TGTGCCAGTAGTGCCTTACTAGCGGGCCCTTACAATGAGCAGTTCTTC. The encoded protein is CASSALLAGPYNEQFF. The entire variable domain, with the rest obtained from reference TRBV19 and TRBJ2-1, is as follows: DGGITQSPKYLFRKEGQNVTLSCEQNLNHDAMYWYRQDPGQGLRLIYYSQIVNDFQKGDIAEGYSVSREKKESFPLTVTSAQKNPTAFYLCASSALLAGPYNEQFFGPGTRLTVL.

This clonotype has a count of ten or more. DNA for the CDR3: TGCGCCAGCAGCCCCGAAGGACAGAGGTCCTACGAGCAGTACTTC. It encodes CASSPEGQRSYEQYF. The V and J genes are TRBV5-1 and TRBJ2-7, with D maybe TRBD1 (6 bases). The CDR3 has 15 residues. Per the germline V gene, CDR1 is SGHRS and CDR2 is YFSETQ. The V end lost 4 bases, the J end lost 1 base, and 15 bases lay between the germline ends.

This clonotype has a count of ten or more. Here the CDR3 DNA reads TGTGCCAGCACCCCAAGGTTCGCGGGAGGGCCAATCGAGCAGTACTTC. Its translation: CASTPRFAGGPIEQYF. The genes are TRBV6-5 and TRBJ2-7; 9 bases map to TRBD2. This CDR3 region has 16 residues. Germline assignment: CDR1 MNHEY and CDR2 SVGAGI. The ends lost 7 bases at V and 6 bases at J; junction bases unmatched: 16.